This T cell receptor beta chain was captured in a study of shared clonotypes between healthy human individuals. V gave up 6 bases and J gave up 4 bases; unmatched junction bases: 8. The CDR3 spans 14 residues. Germline-derived CDR1 and CDR2 are MDHEN and SYDVKM. DNA at around 190 ng, roughly 30,000 T cell genomes, went into sorted-subset replicate PCRs. Produced via immunoSEQ multiplex PCR; TCRdb's table is partial and in-frame only. The repertoire has over 2,000,000 clones, around 93% of them found once; the top ten carry about 1.6%. Concerning this clone itself: Other DNA sequences in the sample encode the same CDR3.

Naive CD8 populations comprised CD45RO-negative cells positively selected for CCR7, excluding terminally differentiated effector memory CD45RA+ cells. This clonotype was obtained from a man between 18 and 29 years old in good health. Some clones in this sample may be carry-over from other donors' samples. Sequencing was done on a sample of naive CD8+ T cells from PBMCs. The rearrangement links TRBV28 to TRBJ1-2, with 7 bases matching TRBD1. CDR3 nucleotide sequence: TGTGCCAGCAGCCTAAGGACAGGAGCCTATGGCTACACCTTC. Its translation: CASSLRTGAYGYTF.